Listed below are T cell receptor beta chains from one sample, sequenced in a study of cytomegalovirus exposure and HLA in healthy donors. Assay: immunoSEQ multiplex PCR; the TCRdb copy retains only in-frame clones and omits some. The table has 90,000 to 150,000 clones, 15% seen once. Input material: PBMCs. These receptor sequences come from a woman aged 18-29 years in good health and CMV-seronegative. The CDR3 runs from the conserved cysteine through the conserved F or W.

V gene: TRBV5-8; J gene: TRBJ2-1; CDR3 protein: CASSPGQGLASDEQFF
V gene: TRBV5-6; J gene: TRBJ1-1; CDR3 protein: CASSVQGSTEAFF
V gene: TRBV6-1; J gene: TRBJ1-1; CDR3 protein: CASRNTEAFF
V gene: TRBV14; J gene: TRBJ1-2; CDR3 protein: CASSLQGASGYTF
V gene: TRBV5-6; J gene: TRBJ2-3; CDR3 protein: CASSPGRDTQYF
V gene: TRBV10-2; J gene: TRBJ2-3; CDR3 protein: CASSDLERGRLVTDTQYF
V gene: TRBV28; J gene: TRBJ1-6; CDR3 protein: CASSFGQGLNSPLHF
V gene: TRBV6-1; J gene: TRBJ2-7; CDR3 protein: CASRESTGGDEQYF
V gene: TRBV2; J gene: TRBJ1-2; CDR3 protein: CASQGDLNYGYTF
V gene: TRBV28; J gene: TRBJ2-7; CDR3 protein: CASSFGTGFSYEQYF
V gene: TRBV4-1; J gene: TRBJ1-6; CDR3 protein: CASSRLQDGFSNSPLHF
V gene: TRBV5-1; J gene: TRBJ1-1; CDR3 protein: CASSLPGTEAFF
V gene: TRBV5-1; J gene: TRBJ1-1; CDR3 protein: CASSDRTGGGTEAFF
V gene: TRBV28; J gene: TRBJ1-2; CDR3 protein: CASSLSKQGSVVPGYTF
V gene: TRBV19; J gene: TRBJ2-7; CDR3 protein: CASSAGTGHTYEQYF
V gene: TRBV19; J gene: TRBJ2-7; CDR3 protein: CASSRLGENNEQYF
V gene: TRBV10-3; J gene: TRBJ1-2; CDR3 protein: CAIRPDRDAGYTF
V gene: TRBV30; J gene: .; CDR3 protein: CAWKRGRAYEQYF
V gene: TRBV5-1; J gene: TRBJ2-1; CDR3 protein: CASSLERGSSYNEQFF
V gene: TRBV15; J gene: TRBJ2-1; CDR3 protein: CATSRTLAEEQFF
V gene: TRBV5-1; J gene: TRBJ2-7; CDR3 protein: CASSRTGSYEQYF
V gene: TRBV7-9; J gene: TRBJ1-2; CDR3 protein: CASSLEGQPNYGYTF
V gene: TRBV9; J gene: TRBJ2-3; CDR3 protein: CASSSSGTTDTQYF
V gene: TRBV6-1; J gene: TRBJ2-1; CDR3 protein: CASSAWGLPYNEQFF
V gene: TRBV23-1; J gene: TRBJ1-1; CDR3 protein: CASSHYGGSTEAFF
V gene: TRBV7-2; J gene: TRBJ1-1; CDR3 protein: CVRSKNTEAFF
V gene: TRBV11-1; J gene: TRBJ1-1; CDR3 protein: CASSLSGDLNTEAFF
V gene: TRBV4-1; J gene: TRBJ2-5; CDR3 protein: CASSAGASGLQETQYF
V gene: TRBV5-1; J gene: TRBJ2-7; CDR3 protein: CASSLEPGQPYEQYF
V gene: TRBV7-3; J gene: TRBJ2-3; CDR3 protein: CASSLAGARDTQYF
V gene: TRBV2; J gene: TRBJ2-7; CDR3 protein: CASSAESSYEQYF
V gene: TRBV6-1; J gene: TRBJ1-2; CDR3 protein: CASSATGNYGYTF
V gene: TRBV30; J gene: TRBJ1-2; CDR3 protein: CAWGQSKIGGYTF
V gene: TRBV6-5; J gene: TRBJ2-5; CDR3 protein: CASSNVGAQETQYF
V gene: TRBV28; J gene: TRBJ2-7; CDR3 protein: CASSPPSGTSGSVTHEQYF
V gene: TRBV4-2; J gene: TRBJ1-1; CDR3 protein: CASSPPTGNTEAFF
V gene: TRBV7-6; J gene: TRBJ2-5; CDR3 protein: CASSGQGTETQYF
V gene: TRBV6-1; J gene: TRBJ2-3; CDR3 protein: CASKMGPRGTDTQYF
V gene: TRBV6-1; J gene: TRBJ2-5; CDR3 protein: CASSEIKGLLPRETQYF
V gene: TRBV19; J gene: TRBJ2-2; CDR3 protein: CASSIVQVVTGELFF
V gene: TRBV5-1; J gene: TRBJ1-4; CDR3 protein: CASSLGDRGREKLFF
V gene: TRBV28; J gene: TRBJ1-2; CDR3 protein: CASSLPPGGGYTF
V gene: TRBV5-1; J gene: TRBJ1-6; CDR3 protein: CASSLAGDSSYNSPLHF
V gene: TRBV29-1; J gene: TRBJ2-7; CDR3 protein: CSAGAGPYEQYF
V gene: TRBV27; J gene: TRBJ2-7; CDR3 protein: CASSHGQGTYEQYF
V gene: TRBV15; J gene: TRBJ1-4; CDR3 protein: CATSRSVGQWAEKLFF
V gene: TRBV2; J gene: TRBJ2-1; CDR3 protein: CASGLAGGHEQFF
V gene: TRBV7-2; J gene: TRBJ2-5; CDR3 protein: CASSLGEGLGGEETQYF
V gene: TRBV5-4; J gene: TRBJ2-6; CDR3 protein: CASSLVQSGANVLTF
V gene: TRBV28; J gene: TRBJ1-2; CDR3 protein: CASRAGPGDYGYTF
V gene: TRBV13; J gene: TRBJ1-6; CDR3 protein: CASSLTGENSPLHF
V gene: TRBV5-1; J gene: TRBJ2-2; CDR3 protein: CASSPGQGMGGELFF